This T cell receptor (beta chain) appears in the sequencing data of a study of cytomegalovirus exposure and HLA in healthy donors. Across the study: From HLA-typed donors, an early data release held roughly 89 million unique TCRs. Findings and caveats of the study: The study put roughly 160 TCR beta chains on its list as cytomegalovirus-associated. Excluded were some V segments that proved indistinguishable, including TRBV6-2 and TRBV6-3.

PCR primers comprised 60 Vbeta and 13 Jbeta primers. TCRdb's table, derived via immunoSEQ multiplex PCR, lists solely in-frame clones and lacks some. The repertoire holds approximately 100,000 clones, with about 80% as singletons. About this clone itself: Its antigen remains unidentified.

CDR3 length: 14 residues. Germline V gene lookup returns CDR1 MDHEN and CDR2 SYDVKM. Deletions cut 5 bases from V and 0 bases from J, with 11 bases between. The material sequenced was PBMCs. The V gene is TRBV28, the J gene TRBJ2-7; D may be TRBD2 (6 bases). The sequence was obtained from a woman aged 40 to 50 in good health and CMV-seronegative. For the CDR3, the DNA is TGTGCCAGCAGTCCCCCCGGGGGCTCCTACGAGCAGTACTTC. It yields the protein CASSPPGGSYEQYF.